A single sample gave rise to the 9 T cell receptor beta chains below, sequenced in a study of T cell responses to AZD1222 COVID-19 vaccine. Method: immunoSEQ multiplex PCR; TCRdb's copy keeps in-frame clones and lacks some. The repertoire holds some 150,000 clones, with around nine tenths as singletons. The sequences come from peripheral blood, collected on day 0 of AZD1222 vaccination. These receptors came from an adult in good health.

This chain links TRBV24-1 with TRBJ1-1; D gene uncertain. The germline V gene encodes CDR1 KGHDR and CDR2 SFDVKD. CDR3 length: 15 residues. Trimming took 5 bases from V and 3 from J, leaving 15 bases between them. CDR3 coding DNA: TGTGCCACCAGTGGACCGGGAGGGAGGGACACTGAAGCTTTCTTT. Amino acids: CATSGPGGRDTEAFF.

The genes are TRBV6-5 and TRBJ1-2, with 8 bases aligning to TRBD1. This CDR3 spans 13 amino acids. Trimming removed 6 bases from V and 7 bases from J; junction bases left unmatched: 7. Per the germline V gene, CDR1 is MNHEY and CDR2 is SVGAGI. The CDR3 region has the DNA TGTGCCAGCAGGAATATGGACAGGGCTGGCTACACCTTC. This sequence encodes CASRNMDRAGYTF.

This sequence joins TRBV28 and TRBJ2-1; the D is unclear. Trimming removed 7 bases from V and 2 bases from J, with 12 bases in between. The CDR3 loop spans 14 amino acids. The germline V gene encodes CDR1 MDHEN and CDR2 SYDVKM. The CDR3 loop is CASNSPNTYNEQFF. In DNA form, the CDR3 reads TGTGCCAGCAATTCGCCGAATACCTACAATGAGCAGTTCTTC.

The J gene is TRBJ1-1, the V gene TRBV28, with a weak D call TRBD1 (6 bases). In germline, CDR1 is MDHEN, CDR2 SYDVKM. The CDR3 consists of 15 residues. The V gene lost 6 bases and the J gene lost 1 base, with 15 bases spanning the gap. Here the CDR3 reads CASSGRTASNTEAFF. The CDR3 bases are TGTGCCAGCAGCGGTCGGACAGCTTCGAACACTGAAGCTTTCTTT.

The CDR3 nucleotides read TGTGCCAGCAGCCCTCGACGGGGCGGGCACGAGCAGTACTTC. Translation gives CASSPRRGGHEQYF. The chain recombines TRBV27 with TRBJ2-7, with D perhaps being TRBD1 or TRBD2 (5 bases each). The V gene's germline CDR1 is MNHEY and CDR2 SMNVEV (reference sequence). V was cut by 6 bases and J by 5 bases, with 17 bases left in between. The CDR3 has 14 amino acids.

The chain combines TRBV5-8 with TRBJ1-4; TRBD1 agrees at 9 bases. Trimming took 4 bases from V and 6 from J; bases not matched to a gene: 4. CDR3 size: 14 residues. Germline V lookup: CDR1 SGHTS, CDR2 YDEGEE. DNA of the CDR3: TGTGCCAGCAGCCTCGGGACAGGGCATGAAAAACTGTTTTTT. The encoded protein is CASSLGTGHEKLFF.

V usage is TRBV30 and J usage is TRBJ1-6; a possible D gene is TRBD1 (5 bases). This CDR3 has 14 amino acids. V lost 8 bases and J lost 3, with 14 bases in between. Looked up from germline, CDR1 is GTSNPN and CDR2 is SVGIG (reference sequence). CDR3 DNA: TGTGCCCTCCGACCGACAGTCTATAATTCACCCCTCCACTTT. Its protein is CALRPTVYNSPLHF.

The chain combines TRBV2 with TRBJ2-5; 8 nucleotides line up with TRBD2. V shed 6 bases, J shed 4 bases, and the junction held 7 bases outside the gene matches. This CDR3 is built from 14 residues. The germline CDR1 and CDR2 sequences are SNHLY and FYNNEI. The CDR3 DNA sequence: TGTGCCAGCAGGGCCTCGGGGGGGGTAGAGACCCAGTACTTC. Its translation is CASRASGGVETQYF.

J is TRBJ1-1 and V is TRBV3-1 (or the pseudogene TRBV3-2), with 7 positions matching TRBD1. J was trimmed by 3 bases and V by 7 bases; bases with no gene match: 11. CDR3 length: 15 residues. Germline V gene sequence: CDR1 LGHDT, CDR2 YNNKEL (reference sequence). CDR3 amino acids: CASTQGGGWDTEAFF. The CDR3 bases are TGTGCCAGCACCCAGGGGGGCGGGTGGGACACTGAAGCTTTCTTT.